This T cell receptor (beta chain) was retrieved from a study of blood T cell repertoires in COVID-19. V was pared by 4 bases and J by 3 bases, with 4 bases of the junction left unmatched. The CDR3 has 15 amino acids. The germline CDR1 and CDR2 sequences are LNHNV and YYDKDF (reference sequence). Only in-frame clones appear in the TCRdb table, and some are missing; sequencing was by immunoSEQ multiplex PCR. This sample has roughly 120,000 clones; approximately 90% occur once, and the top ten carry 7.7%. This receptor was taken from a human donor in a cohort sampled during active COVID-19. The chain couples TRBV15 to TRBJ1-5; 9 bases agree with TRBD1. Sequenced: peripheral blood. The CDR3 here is CATSIGQGYNQPQHF. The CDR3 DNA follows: TGTGCCACCAGCATTGGACAGGGGTACAATCAGCCCCAGCATTTT.